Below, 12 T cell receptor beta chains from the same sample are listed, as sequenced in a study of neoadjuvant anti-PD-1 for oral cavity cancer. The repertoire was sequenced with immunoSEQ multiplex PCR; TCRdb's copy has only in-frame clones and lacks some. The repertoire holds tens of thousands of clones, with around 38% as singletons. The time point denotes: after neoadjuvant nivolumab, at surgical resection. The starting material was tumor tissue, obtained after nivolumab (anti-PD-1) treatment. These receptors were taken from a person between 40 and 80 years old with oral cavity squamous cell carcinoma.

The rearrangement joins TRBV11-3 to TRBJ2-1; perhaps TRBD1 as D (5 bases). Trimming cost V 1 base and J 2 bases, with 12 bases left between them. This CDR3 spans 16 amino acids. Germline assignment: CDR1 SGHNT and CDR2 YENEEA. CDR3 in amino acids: CASSLGGDSPYNEQFF. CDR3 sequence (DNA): TGTGCCAGCAGCTTAGGAGGAGACAGTCCCTACAATGAGCAGTTCTTC.

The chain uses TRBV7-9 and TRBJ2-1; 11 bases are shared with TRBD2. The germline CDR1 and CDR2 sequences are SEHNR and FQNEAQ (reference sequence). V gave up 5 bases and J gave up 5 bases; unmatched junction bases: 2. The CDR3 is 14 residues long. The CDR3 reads CASSTGLADNEQFF. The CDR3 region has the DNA TGTGCCAGCAGCACGGGACTAGCGGACAATGAGCAGTTCTTC.

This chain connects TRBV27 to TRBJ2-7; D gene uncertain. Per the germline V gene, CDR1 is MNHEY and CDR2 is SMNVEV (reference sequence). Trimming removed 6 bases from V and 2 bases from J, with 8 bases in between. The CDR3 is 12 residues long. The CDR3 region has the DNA TGTGCCAGCAGCCCCCGGGCCTACGAGCAGTACTTC. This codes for CASSPRAYEQYF.

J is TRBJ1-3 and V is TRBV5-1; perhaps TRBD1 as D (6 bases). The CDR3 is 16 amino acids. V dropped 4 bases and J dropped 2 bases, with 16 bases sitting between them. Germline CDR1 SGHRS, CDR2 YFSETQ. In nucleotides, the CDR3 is TGCGCCAGCAGCATTACAGGGACATCGACTGGAAACACCATATATTTT. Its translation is CASSITGTSTGNTIYF.

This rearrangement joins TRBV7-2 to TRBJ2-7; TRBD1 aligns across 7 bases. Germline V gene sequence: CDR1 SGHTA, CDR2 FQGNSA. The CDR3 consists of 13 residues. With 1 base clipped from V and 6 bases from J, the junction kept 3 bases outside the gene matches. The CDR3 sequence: CASSLGGGSEQYF. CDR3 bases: TGTGCCAGCAGCTTAGGAGGGGGCAGCGAGCAGTACTTC.

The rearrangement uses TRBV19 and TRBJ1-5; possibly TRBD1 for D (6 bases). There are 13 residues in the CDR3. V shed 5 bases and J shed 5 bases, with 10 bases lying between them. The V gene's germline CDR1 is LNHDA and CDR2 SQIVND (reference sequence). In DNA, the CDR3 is TGTGCCAGTAGTCACAACAGGGATCAGCCCCAGCATTTT. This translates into CASSHNRDQPQHF. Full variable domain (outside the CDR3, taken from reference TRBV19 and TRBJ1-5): DGGITQSPKYLFRKEGQNVTLSCEQNLNHDAMYWYRQDPGQGLRLIYYSQIVNDFQKGDIAEGYSVSREKKESFPLTVTSAQKNPTAFYLCASSHNRDQPQHFGDGTRLSIL.

The CDR3 loop reads CASSFDRGYYEQYF. In DNA form, the CDR3 reads TGTGCCAGCAGCTTTGACAGGGGCTACTACGAGCAGTACTTC. V gene TRBV5-4 combines with J gene TRBJ2-7, with 8 bases identical to TRBD1. Per germline, CDR1 SGHNT and CDR2 YYREEE (reference sequence). Trimming cost V 2 bases and J 3 bases; bases outside gene matches: 4. This CDR3 has 14 amino acids.

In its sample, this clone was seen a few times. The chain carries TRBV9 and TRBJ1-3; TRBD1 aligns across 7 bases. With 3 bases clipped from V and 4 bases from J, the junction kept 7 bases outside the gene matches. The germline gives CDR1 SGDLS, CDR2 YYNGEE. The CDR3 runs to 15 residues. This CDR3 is CASSGQGTSGNTIYF. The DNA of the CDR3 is TGTGCCAGCAGCGGACAGGGAACTTCGGGAAACACCATATATTTT.

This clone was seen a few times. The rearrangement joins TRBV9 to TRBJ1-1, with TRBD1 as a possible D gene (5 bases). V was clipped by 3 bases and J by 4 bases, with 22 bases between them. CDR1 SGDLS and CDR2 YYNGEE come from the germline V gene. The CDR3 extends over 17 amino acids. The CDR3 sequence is CASSGTGTRTEGTEAFF. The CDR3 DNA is TGTGCCAGCAGCGGAACCGGGACGAGAACTGAGGGCACTGAAGCTTTCTTT.

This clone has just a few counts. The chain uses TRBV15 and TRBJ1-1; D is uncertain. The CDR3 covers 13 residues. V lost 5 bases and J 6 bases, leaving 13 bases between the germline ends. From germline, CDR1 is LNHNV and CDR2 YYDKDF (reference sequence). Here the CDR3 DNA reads TGTGCCACCAGCCCCCGGCATGGGGCTGAAGCTTTCTTT. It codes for CATSPRHGAEAFF.

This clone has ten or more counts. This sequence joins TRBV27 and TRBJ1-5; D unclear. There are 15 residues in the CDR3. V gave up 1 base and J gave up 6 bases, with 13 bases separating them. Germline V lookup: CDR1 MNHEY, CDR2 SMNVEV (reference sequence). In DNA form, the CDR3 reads TGTGCCAGCAGTTTATATTTCCAGCCCGGTCAGCCCCAGCATTTT. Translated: CASSLYFQPGQPQHF.

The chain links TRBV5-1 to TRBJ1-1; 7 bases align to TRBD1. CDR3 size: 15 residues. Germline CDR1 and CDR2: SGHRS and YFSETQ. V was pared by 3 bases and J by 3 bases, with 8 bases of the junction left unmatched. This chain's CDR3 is CASSSQGLFDTEAFF. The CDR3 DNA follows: TGCGCCAGCAGCTCACAGGGGTTATTTGACACTGAAGCTTTCTTT.